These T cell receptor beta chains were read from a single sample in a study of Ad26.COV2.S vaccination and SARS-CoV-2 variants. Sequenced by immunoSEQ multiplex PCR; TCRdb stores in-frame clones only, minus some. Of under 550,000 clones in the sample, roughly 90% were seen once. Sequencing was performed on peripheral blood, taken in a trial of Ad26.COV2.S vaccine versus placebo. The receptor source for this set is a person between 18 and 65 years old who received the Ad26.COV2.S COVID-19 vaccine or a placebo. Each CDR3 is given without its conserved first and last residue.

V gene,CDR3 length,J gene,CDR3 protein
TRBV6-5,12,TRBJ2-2,ASSYRQGTGELF
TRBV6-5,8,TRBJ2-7,ASSNYEQY
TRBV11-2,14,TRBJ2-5,ASSPSWRGGRETQY
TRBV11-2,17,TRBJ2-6,ASSPKTAGGGSGANVLT
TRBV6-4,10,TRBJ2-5,ASSNYLETQY
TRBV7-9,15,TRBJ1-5,ASSWRLAGGRGQPQH
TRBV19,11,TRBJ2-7,ASSTNTRGEQY
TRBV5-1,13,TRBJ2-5,ASSPYLRSKETQY
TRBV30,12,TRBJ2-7,AWSRSTRSYEQY
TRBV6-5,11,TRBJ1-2,ASSRTSNYGYT
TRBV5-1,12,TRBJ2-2,ASSLGQYTGELF
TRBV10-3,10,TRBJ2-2,AISESPGELF
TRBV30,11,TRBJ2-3,AWSERGTDTQY
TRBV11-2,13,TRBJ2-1,ASSLEGLADNEQF
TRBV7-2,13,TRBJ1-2,ASSTYGQGGNGYT
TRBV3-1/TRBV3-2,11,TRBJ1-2,ASSQEEPYGYT
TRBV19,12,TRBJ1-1,ASSIGTSGTEAF
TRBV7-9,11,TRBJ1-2,ASSRGRYYGYT
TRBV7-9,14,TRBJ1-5,ASSLAGQGAGQPQH
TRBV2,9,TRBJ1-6,ASRINSPLH
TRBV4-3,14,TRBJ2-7,ASSQDKQGGQEEQY
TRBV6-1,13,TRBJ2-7,ASSDGDRGLSEQY
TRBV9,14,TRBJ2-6,ASSVPTGTGANVLT
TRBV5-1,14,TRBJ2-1,ASSLALGSSYNEQF
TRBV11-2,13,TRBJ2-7,ASSLDRGITYEQY
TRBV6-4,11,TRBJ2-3,ASTVVGTDTQY
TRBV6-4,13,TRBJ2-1,ASSRGGSFYNEQF
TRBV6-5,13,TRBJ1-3,ASRFRSNSGNTIY
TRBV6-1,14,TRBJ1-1,ASSEFRQGGHTEAF
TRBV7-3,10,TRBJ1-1,ASSPRGREAF
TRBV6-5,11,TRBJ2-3,ASSNLWDTAQY
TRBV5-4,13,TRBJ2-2,ASSAAQGNTGELF
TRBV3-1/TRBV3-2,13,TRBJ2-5,ASSQEFQLRETQY
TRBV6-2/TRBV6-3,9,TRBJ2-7,ASSYPNEQY
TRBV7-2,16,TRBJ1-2,ASSPGFRGPRANYGYT
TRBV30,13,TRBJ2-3,AWSKLAGRSDTQY
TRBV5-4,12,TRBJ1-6,ASSSQRTALGVH
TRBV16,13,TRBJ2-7,ASSHLRTASYEQY
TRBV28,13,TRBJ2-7,ASTPRGGYGYEQY
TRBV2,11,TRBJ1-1,ASSGDRVISAF
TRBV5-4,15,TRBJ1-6,ASSLAVEPGHNSPLH
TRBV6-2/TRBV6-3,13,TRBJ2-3,ASSYTSGGADTQY
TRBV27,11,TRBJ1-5,ASSSGSHQPQH
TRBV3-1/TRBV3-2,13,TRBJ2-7,ASSPRAGGSYEQY